The rows below give T cell receptor beta chains drawn from one sample of a study of spatial heterogeneity in lung cancer. TCRdb used MiXCR to reprocess the 5' RACE reads, holding one entry per CDR3 protein. The data contain roughly 40,000 distinct CDR3 sequences, 6.5% to 8.5% of them singletons. The sequencing here drew on PBMCs, taken at surgery. The receptors shown here come from a female donor with early-stage non-small cell lung cancer. CDR3s include the opening cysteine and the closing phenylalanine or tryptophan. D genes are given only for firm matches. A row's size may be missing; if present it is once, few, many or a size class.

CDR3 protein: CASSLAHTGELLF
CDR3 DNA: TGCGCCAGCAGCTTGGCACACACCGGGGAGCTGCTTTTT
J gene: TRBJ2-2
V gene: TRBV5-1
D gene: NA
clone size: NA

CDR3 protein: CASSSPRDGDLYEQYF
CDR3 DNA: TGTGCCAGCAGTTCCCCCCGGGACGGAGACCTTTACGAGCAGTACTTC
J gene: TRBJ2-7
V gene: TRBV6-2/TRBV6-3
D gene: NA
clone size: many

CDR3 protein: CASSPRQGENTEAFF
CDR3 DNA: TGCGCCAGCAGCCCTCGACAGGGGGAGAACACTGAAGCTTTCTTT
J gene: TRBJ1-1
V gene: TRBV5-1
D gene: TRBD1
clone size: many

CDR3 protein: CASSLGSGSSYNEQFF
CDR3 DNA: TGTGCCAGCAGCTTAGGTAGCGGGAGCTCCTACAATGAGCAGTTCTTC
J gene: TRBJ2-1
V gene: TRBV7-2
D gene: TRBD2
clone size: few

CDR3 protein: CASRAADRFNTEAFF
CDR3 DNA: TGTGCCAGCAGGGCGGCGGACAGATTCAACACTGAAGCTTTCTTT
J gene: TRBJ1-1
V gene: TRBV7-9
D gene: NA
clone size: many

CDR3 protein: CASRQGLGGNTIYF
CDR3 DNA: TGCGCCAGCAGACAGGGGTTAGGTGGAAACACCATATATTTT
J gene: TRBJ1-3
V gene: TRBV10-2
D gene: TRBD1
clone size: NA

CDR3 protein: CASSERVGYSPLHF
CDR3 DNA: TGTGCCAGCAGCGAAAGGGTCGGGTATTCACCCCTCCACTTT
J gene: TRBJ1-6
V gene: TRBV14
D gene: NA
clone size: NA

CDR3 protein: CASSSPRRANVLTF
CDR3 DNA: TGTGCCAGCAGCTCCCCACGCAGGGCCAACGTCCTGACTTTC
J gene: TRBJ2-6
V gene: TRBV11-2
D gene: NA
clone size: few

CDR3 protein: CSVQQGWKELFF
CDR3 DNA: TGCAGCGTCCAACAGGGGTGGAAGGAGCTGTTTTTT
J gene: TRBJ2-2
V gene: TRBV29-1
D gene: TRBD1
clone size: NA

CDR3 protein: CSAGMTYGYTF
CDR3 DNA: TGCAGTGCAGGGATGACCTATGGCTACACCTTC
J gene: TRBJ1-2
V gene: TRBV20-1
D gene: NA
clone size: many

CDR3 protein: CATSRVGGFYNEQFF
CDR3 DNA: TGTGCCACCAGCAGAGTTGGAGGGTTCTACAATGAGCAGTTCTTC
J gene: TRBJ2-1
V gene: TRBV15
D gene: NA
clone size: many

CDR3 protein: CSTRDRGPNTEAFF
CDR3 DNA: TGCAGCACCCGGGACAGGGGACCGAACACTGAAGCTTTCTTT
J gene: TRBJ1-1
V gene: TRBV29-1
D gene: TRBD1
clone size: many

CDR3 protein: CASSHRGQRLYGYTF
CDR3 DNA: TGTGCCAGCAGCCACCGTGGACAGAGGCTATATGGCTACACCTTC
J gene: TRBJ1-2
V gene: TRBV13
D gene: NA
clone size: NA

CDR3 protein: CASSQVGTGNTIYF
CDR3 DNA: TGCGCCAGCAGCCAAGTGGGAACGGGAAACACCATATATTTT
J gene: TRBJ1-3
V gene: TRBV4-1
D gene: NA
clone size: NA

CDR3 protein: CSARDGAGFNEQFF
CDR3 DNA: TGCAGTGCTAGAGATGGGGCGGGGTTTAATGAGCAGTTCTTC
J gene: TRBJ2-1
V gene: TRBV20-1
D gene: NA
clone size: many

CDR3 protein: CASSSGSNQPQHF
CDR3 DNA: TGTGCCAGCAGCTCAGGTAGCAATCAGCCCCAGCATTTT
J gene: TRBJ1-5
V gene: TRBV3-1
D gene: NA
clone size: many

CDR3 protein: CASSTRQGLGDTQYF
CDR3 DNA: TGTGCCAGCAGCACCCGACAGGGTTTGGGAGATACGCAGTATTTT
J gene: TRBJ2-3
V gene: TRBV9
D gene: TRBD1
clone size: many

CDR3 protein: CASSTQGYGNTIYF
CDR3 DNA: TGTGCCAGCAGTACACAGGGGTATGGAAACACCATATATTTT
J gene: TRBJ1-3
V gene: TRBV12-3/TRBV12-4
D gene: TRBD1
clone size: few

CDR3 protein: CASSLGQDTEAFF
CDR3 DNA: TGCGCCAGCAGTCTCGGACAGGACACTGAAGCTTTCTTT
J gene: TRBJ1-1
V gene: TRBV10-1
D gene: TRBD1
clone size: many

CDR3 protein: CSVERRGLAGEQGYNEQFF
CDR3 DNA: TGCAGCGTTGAACGGAGGGGACTAGCGGGGGAGCAGGGCTACAATGAGCAGTTCTTC
J gene: TRBJ2-1
V gene: TRBV29-1
D gene: TRBD2
clone size: many

CDR3 protein: CASSEGGRSSFF
CDR3 DNA: TGTGCCAGCAGTGAAGGGGGCAGATCGTCGTTCTTC
J gene: TRBJ2-1
V gene: TRBV6-1
D gene: NA
clone size: NA

CDR3 protein: CASSLGELTREQYF
CDR3 DNA: TGTGCCAGCAGCTTAGGAGAACTGACTCGAGAGCAGTACTTC
J gene: TRBJ2-7
V gene: TRBV7-2
D gene: NA
clone size: many

CDR3 protein: CASSFTGGPGYTF
CDR3 DNA: TGTGCCAGCAGCTTCACAGGGGGCCCTGGCTACACCTTC
J gene: TRBJ1-2
V gene: TRBV7-2
D gene: TRBD1
clone size: few

CDR3 protein: CSANWDRSNEQFF
CDR3 DNA: TGCAGTGCTAATTGGGACAGAAGCAATGAGCAGTTCTTC
J gene: TRBJ2-1
V gene: TRBV20-1
D gene: TRBD1
clone size: many

CDR3 protein: CASSSGRNEQFF
CDR3 DNA: TGTGCCAGCAGTTCAGGGAGGAATGAGCAGTTCTTC
J gene: TRBJ2-1
V gene: TRBV6-5
D gene: NA
clone size: NA

CDR3 protein: CAISLAGLTDTQYF
CDR3 DNA: TGTGCCATCAGCCTAGCGGGGCTCACAGATACGCAGTATTTT
J gene: TRBJ2-3
V gene: TRBV10-3
D gene: TRBD2
clone size: many

CDR3 protein: CATSRGRLDSGNTIYF
CDR3 DNA: TGTGCCACCAGCAGAGGCCGACTCGACTCTGGAAACACCATATATTTT
J gene: TRBJ1-3
V gene: TRBV15
D gene: NA
clone size: many

CDR3 protein: CSAPTSSGNEQYF
CDR3 DNA: TGCAGTGCCCCCACATCCTCGGGGAACGAGCAGTACTTC
J gene: TRBJ2-7
V gene: TRBV20-1
D gene: NA
clone size: NA

CDR3 protein: CASSQSLMGIREKLFF
CDR3 DNA: TGCGCCAGCAGCCAGTCCCTAATGGGGATCAGAGAAAAACTGTTTTTT
J gene: TRBJ1-4
V gene: TRBV4-3
D gene: NA
clone size: many

CDR3 protein: CASSAGRTNTIYF
CDR3 DNA: TGTGCCAGCAGTGCTGGGAGAACGAACACCATATATTTT
J gene: TRBJ1-3
V gene: TRBV2
D gene: NA
clone size: few

CDR3 protein: CASGPGQVGTDTQYF
CDR3 DNA: TGTGCTAGTGGTCCTGGACAGGTCGGCACAGATACGCAGTATTTT
J gene: TRBJ2-3
V gene: TRBV12-5
D gene: TRBD1
clone size: few

CDR3 protein: CASSSNVNLNTEAFF
CDR3 DNA: TGTGCCAGCAGCTCCAACGTGAACCTGAACACTGAAGCTTTCTTT
J gene: TRBJ1-1
V gene: TRBV3-1
D gene: NA
clone size: NA

CDR3 protein: CSASGGGAFYEQYF
CDR3 DNA: TGCAGTGCTAGTGGCGGGGGGGCCTTCTACGAGCAGTACTTC
J gene: TRBJ2-7
V gene: TRBV20-1
D gene: TRBD2
clone size: many

CDR3 protein: CASSLVGGDSQETQYF
CDR3 DNA: TGTGCCAGCAGTTTAGTGGGAGGGGACAGCCAAGAGACCCAGTACTTC
J gene: TRBJ2-5
V gene: TRBV12-3/TRBV12-4
D gene: NA
clone size: NA

CDR3 protein: CASRGGVTDTQYF
CDR3 DNA: TGCGCCAGCCGGGGGGGCGTCACAGATACGCAGTATTTT
J gene: TRBJ2-3
V gene: TRBV4-1
D gene: TRBD2
clone size: many

CDR3 protein: CASEGGWDTQYF
CDR3 DNA: TGTGCCAGCGAGGGCGGCTGGGATACGCAGTATTTT
J gene: TRBJ2-3
V gene: TRBV6-6
D gene: NA
clone size: NA

CDR3 protein: CASSAQGPNTEAFF
CDR3 DNA: TGTGCCAGCAGTGCACAGGGACCGAACACTGAAGCTTTCTTT
J gene: TRBJ1-1
V gene: TRBV6-5
D gene: NA
clone size: NA

CDR3 protein: CASLIRASSYNSPLHF
CDR3 DNA: TGTGCCAGCCTTATCAGGGCGAGCTCCTATAATTCACCCCTCCACTTT
J gene: TRBJ1-6
V gene: TRBV11-2
D gene: NA
clone size: many

CDR3 protein: CASSLDSGNSPLHF
CDR3 DNA: TGTGCCAGCAGCTTGGACAGCGGGAATTCACCCCTCCACTTT
J gene: TRBJ1-6
V gene: TRBV7-9
D gene: NA
clone size: NA

CDR3 protein: CASSEGRNIYGYTF
CDR3 DNA: TGTGCCAGCAGTGAGGGGCGGAACATCTATGGCTACACCTTC
J gene: TRBJ1-2
V gene: TRBV27
D gene: NA
clone size: NA

CDR3 protein: CASSKTPTEGDTGNTIYF
CDR3 DNA: TGCGCCAGCAGTAAGACCCCTACGGAAGGCGATACTGGAAACACCATATATTTT
J gene: TRBJ1-3
V gene: TRBV5-1
D gene: NA
clone size: few